This T cell receptor beta chain was profiled in a study of graft-versus-host responses after intestinal transplantation (dated by TCRdb to the early 2020s). Study-level background: The transplants that recipients received were multivisceral, liver-intestinal, or isolated intestinal. Every recipient was given anti-thymocyte globulin induction, followed by about 3 years of maintenance tacrolimus and steroids. Graft-versus-host and host-versus-graft alloreactive T cell clones were tracked in the graft, circulation and bone marrow after intestinal transplantation using bulk TCR-beta CDR3 sequencing. To identify alloreactive clones, pre-transplant mixed lymphocyte reaction products were sequenced and then compared with unstimulated pre-transplant donor and recipient T cells. The cohort enrolled about two dozen intestinal transplant recipients, one of whom was a retransplant, and 3 patients without pretransplant specimens were excluded. A peak of at least 4% donor T cells among recipient peripheral blood mononuclear cells was the definition used for donor T cell macrochimerism. Samples from a few later patients were sequenced in-house on an Illumina MiSeq with MiXCR processing rather than by the commercial service.

The time point label corresponds to: cells obtained before transplantation from donor or recipient. CD3+CD4+ and CD3+CD8+ populations were FACS-sorted from unstimulated pre-transplant donor and recipient cells taken from spleen or lymph nodes. Trimming removed 0 bases from V and 3 bases from J, leaving 15 bases between the germline ends. Reading the germline V gene (reference sequence) gives CDR1 MNHNY and CDR2 SVGAGI. CDR3 length: 16 amino acids, cysteine to phenylalanine. Just the 48-base CDR3 DNA is kept, in frame starting at base 1. Summary of the overall study and its limitations: The relatively low number and heterogeneity of intestinal transplant patients limited the conclusions. In the allografts of patients with donor T cell macrochimerism, GvH to HvG T cell clonal ratios were high. GvH clones were found in recipient bone marrow, and some of the GvH clones appeared earlier in ileal mucosa or blood, which is consistent with an intestinal mucosal origin. Early after transplant, peak levels of circulating GvH clones were found to be associated with declines in HvG clones.

Libraries were made using the immunoSEQ multiplex PCR assay. For most patients, genomic DNA was isolated using the Qiagen DNeasy Blood and Tissue Kit and was shipped frozen to Adaptive Biotechnologies for TCR sequencing. Adaptive Biotechnologies carried out high-throughput TCR-beta CDR3 sequencing of genomic DNA for most patients. In the source study's methods: Adaptive's ImmunoSEQ software supplied the TCR sequencing data for about 18 patients, while MiXCR and VDJtools were used to process a few other patients. To correct CD4 versus CD8 sorting errors, sequences present in both subsets at a frequency ratio below 5:1 were removed. Because the origin of CDR3 nucleotide sequences shared between donor and recipient could not be assigned, those sequences were removed. To be classed as alloreactive, a clone needed at least 2-fold expansion over unstimulated cells and a minimum CFSE-low frequency of 0.002% (template counts) or 0.001% (read counts). Mappable clones were those detected in sequenced pre-transplant spleen, lymph node, or MLR CFSE-low populations of the donor or recipient. Cumulative frequency of alloreactive clones was calculated as a percentage of all sequences weighted by copy number. TCRdb's version of the immuneACCESS table is confined to in-frame rearrangements and falls short of the full clone set. An unresolved V gene accounts for under half of the shortfall where checked; the remainder is of unknown origin. V, J and clone size are taken as reported in that table, and D and trimming were inferred from the DNA itself. Across this sample there are fewer than 95,000 clones, with approximately 94% seen only once. The ten largest clones take up 2% of the sample.

To note about this clone: Its antigen is unknown. Nothing much larger sits one base from this clone, and base qualities are not available.

Recombination connected TRBV6-6 to TRBJ2-7, with a tentative D gene TRBD2 over 6 matching bases. The source is a human donor who received an intestinal transplant. The source was unstimulated CD8+ T cells sorted from spleen or lymph node cells, collected before intestinal transplant. The CDR3 reads as follows: CASSYSYRERGYEQYF. The sequenced DNA: TGTGCCAGCAGTTACTCGTACCGGGAGAGGGGCTACGAGCAGTACTTC.